The next 5 T cell receptor beta chains were all read from a single sample in a study of CD8 T cells in Susac syndrome. An input of roughly 0.45 to 1 ug of RNA was subjected to reverse transcription using random hexamers. Via MiXCR, TCRdb re-called the immunoSEQ multiplex PCR reads, giving one row per CDR3 protein. The sample holds about 180,000 distinct CDR3 sequences, approximately 95% seen once. The sample consisted of CD4+ T cells from PBMCs. The receptors here all came from a human donor with multiple sclerosis.

The genes are TRBV3-1 and TRBJ2-7; D gene unclear. This CDR3 region has 16 residues. Germline CDR1 is LGHDT and CDR2 is YNNKEL (reference sequence). V was trimmed by 2 bases and J by 1 base, leaving 15 bases between them. The CDR3: CASSQFVGVLSYEQYF. The CDR3 DNA reads as TGTGCCAGCAGCCAATTCGTCGGCGTGCTGTCCTACGAGCAGTACTTC.

This clonotype has more than one count but fewer than ten. This chain links TRBV2 with TRBJ2-2; D is perhaps TRBD1 (6 bases). Germline CDR1 reads SNHLY; CDR2 reads FYNNEI. The V and J ends lost 6 bases and 0 bases respectively, with 8 bases between them. The CDR3 is 14 residues long. The CDR3 here is CASRDRPNTGELFF. CDR3 DNA: TGTGCCAGCAGGGACAGACCGAACACCGGGGAGCTGTTTTTT.

V gene TRBV6-5 combines with J gene TRBJ1-1; TRBD1 is a possible D gene (5 bases). The CDR3 is made up of 14 amino acids. The V gene's germline CDR1 is MNHEY and CDR2 SVGAGI. V lost 8 bases, J lost 0 bases, and 13 bases lay in between. The CDR3: CASGQTGLNTEAFF. The CDR3 DNA sequence: TGTGCCAGCGGCCAGACGGGGCTGAACACTGAAGCTTTCTTT.

To note about this clonotype: Its ends do not fully match the called genes, so a read error is possible. The chain recombines TRBV12-3 or TRBV12-4 with TRBJ2-1; 15 bases match TRBD2. The CDR3 covers 18 residues. The CDR3 spells CASSRWTSGRGTYNEQFF. DNA for the CDR3: TGTGCCAGCAGCCGATGGACTAGCGGGAGGGGAACCTATAATGAGCAGTTCTTC.

This sequence joins TRBV25-1 and TRBJ2-3, with D uncertain. Trimming took off 4 bases at V and 0 bases at J, with 8 bases between the two ends. CDR3 size: 14 residues. Germline V gene sequence: CDR1 MGHDK, CDR2 SYGVNS. Here the CDR3 reads CASSGALSTDTQYF. The CDR3 DNA reads TGTGCCAGCAGTGGGGCCCTTAGCACAGATACGCAGTATTTT.